The 27 T cell receptor beta chains below come from one sample, sequenced in a study of CD8 T cells in ankylosing spondylitis. One entry per CDR3 protein results from TCRdb running MiXCR on the 5' RACE reads. This sample yields 250,000 or so distinct CDR3 sequences, of which roughly a quarter are seen a single time; 0.6% to 0.75% belongs to the top ten. Sequenced input: blood, either unsorted or a sorted T cell fraction (not recorded which). The receptor set was obtained from a male donor with ankylosing spondylitis or in good health (not recorded which).

This clonotype has ten or more counts. The chain couples TRBV12-3 or TRBV12-4 to TRBJ2-7; D is undetermined. Between the trimmed V and J ends, which lost 9 bases and 0 bases, there was a span of 9 bases. The CDR3 runs to 12 residues. CDR3 bases: TGTGCCAGTGGCTTAAGCTCCTACGAGCAGTACTTC. This codes for CASGLSSYEQYF.

This clonotype was detected ten times or more. The J gene is TRBJ1-1, the V gene TRBV14, with D unresolved. The V gene lost 4 bases and the J gene lost 1 base, with 13 bases spanning the gap. Germline assignment: CDR1 SGHDN and CDR2 FVKESK. The CDR3 has 15 residues. The CDR3: CASSPYRTENTEAFF. As DNA, the CDR3 is TGTGCCAGCAGCCCTTACCGGACGGAGAACACTGAAGCTTTCTTT. Full variable domain (missing parts from reference TRBV14 and TRBJ1-1): EAGVTQFPSHSVIEKGQTVTLRCDPISGHDNLYWYRRVMGKEIKFLLHFVKESKQDESGMPNNRFLAERTGGTYSTLKVQPAELEDSGVYFCASSPYRTENTEAFFGQGTRLTVV.

The chain links TRBV29-1 to TRBJ2-1, with 10 bases that match TRBD2. CDR1 SQVTM and CDR2 ANQGSEA come from the germline V gene. This CDR3 is 16 amino acids long. The junction had 4 bases not matched to a gene; V was cut back by 0 bases and J by 2 bases. CDR3 in amino acids: CSVEDLLAGAYNEQFF. The CDR3 DNA is TGCAGCGTTGAAGACCTCCTAGCGGGGGCCTACAATGAGCAGTTCTTC.

This clonotype was detected ten times or more. The chain combines TRBV7-8 with TRBJ2-7; 9 bases map to TRBD2. J was trimmed by 6 bases and V by 5 bases; bases with no gene match: 2. Per germline, CDR1 SGHVS and CDR2 FQNEAQ. The CDR3 consists of 12 residues. CDR3: CASSGSGSEQYF. The DNA for the CDR3 is TGTGCCAGCAGCGGTAGCGGGAGCGAGCAGTACTTC.

This clonotype was detected many times. The J gene is TRBJ1-4, the V gene TRBV10-3; D uncertain. V shed 7 bases and J shed 5 bases, with 14 bases lying between them. Germline V lookup: CDR1 ENHRY, CDR2 SYGVKD. The CDR3 is 14 residues long. CDR3 amino acids: CAIKENSLNEKLFF. The CDR3 DNA reads as TGTGCCATCAAGGAGAACAGCCTAAATGAAAAACTGTTTTTT.

The gene calls are TRBV3-1 and TRBJ2-7; 8 bases are shared with TRBD2. Per germline, CDR1 LGHDT and CDR2 YNNKEL (reference sequence). The CDR3 totals 13 residues. The V and J ends lost 8 bases and 4 bases, in that order; junction bases with no gene match: 7. CDR3 sequence reads: CASQGLGGYEQYF. The CDR3 DNA sequence: TGTGCCAGCCAGGGACTAGGGGGGTACGAGCAGTACTTC.

The sample holds a few counts of this clonotype. This chain links TRBV10-3 with TRBJ2-3, with 10 bases fitting TRBD2. The V segment lost 1 base and the J segment 6 bases; nucleotides outside the gene matches: 13. The CDR3 length is 18 residues. Germline values: CDR1 ENHRY, CDR2 SYGVKD. The CDR3 spells CAISEYPGLAAVGDTQYF. The CDR3 DNA reads as TGTGCCATCAGTGAGTACCCCGGACTAGCGGCCGTTGGGGATACGCAGTATTTT.

The chain combines TRBV10-2 with TRBJ2-3, with TRBD2 matching over 11 bases. V was pared by 6 bases and J by 4 bases, with 6 bases of the junction left unmatched. The CDR3 extends over 15 amino acids. From germline, CDR1 is WSHSY and CDR2 SAAADI. The CDR3 nucleotides read TGCGCCAGCAGCCTAGCGGGGGGTCGTCCAGATACGCAGTATTTT. It is translated as CASSLAGGRPDTQYF.

This clonotype has a handful of counts. V and J are TRBV29-1 and TRBJ2-1, with 8 positions matching TRBD1. CDR1 SQVTM and CDR2 ANQGSEA come from the germline V gene. This CDR3 contains 14 residues. The V gene end was trimmed by 7 bases and the J gene end by 2 bases; junction bases not matched to a gene: 7. CDR3 protein: CSAHPGGAYNEQFF. The CDR3 DNA sequence: TGCAGCGCCCATCCAGGGGGCGCCTACAATGAGCAGTTCTTC.

This clonotype was seen repeatedly, ten times or more. V usage is TRBV20-1 and J usage is TRBJ2-3, with no clear D. V was clipped by 3 bases and J by 0 bases, with 4 bases between them. Germline loops: CDR1 DFQATT, CDR2 SNEGSKA (reference sequence). The CDR3 consists of 12 residues. CDR3 nucleotides: TGCAGTGCTAGCATTAGCACAGATACGCAGTATTTT. Protein product: CSASISTDTQYF.

The chain employs TRBV14 and TRBJ2-7; 7 positions agree with TRBD2. Germline CDR1 reads SGHDN; CDR2 reads FVKESK. V was clipped by 4 bases and J by 0 bases; unmatched bases: 9. The CDR3 contains 16 residues. Written as DNA, the CDR3 is TGTGCCAGCAGCCCCCGGGGAGGGCGGGCCTCCTACGAGCAGTACTTC. As protein: CASSPRGGRASYEQYF.

J is TRBJ2-5 and V is TRBV10-3, with no clear D. CDR3 length: 16 amino acids. Germline V gene sequence: CDR1 ENHRY, CDR2 SYGVKD. Deletions cut 0 bases from V and 5 bases from J, with 16 bases between. The CDR3 is CAISESGGSRDETQYF. The CDR3 DNA follows: TGTGCCATCAGTGAGTCGGGTGGTAGCCGCGATGAGACCCAGTACTTC.

This clonotype was observed a handful of times. The chain links TRBV15 to TRBJ2-1, with a possible D match to TRBD2 (5 bases). The germline gives CDR1 LNHNV, CDR2 YYDKDF (reference sequence). The CDR3 runs to 17 residues. V was shortened by 4 bases and J by 1 base, with 17 bases between the two germline ends. The chain's CDR3 is CATSTLEGLTSYNEQFF. The CDR3, as DNA: TGTGCCACCAGCACCTTAGAGGGATTGACATCCTACAATGAGCAGTTCTTC.

The CDR3 sequence: CASRIRASSYNEQFF. The CDR3 DNA reads as TGTGCCAGCAGGATCCGGGCGAGCTCCTACAATGAGCAGTTCTTC. J is TRBJ2-1 and V is TRBV2; no firm D call. V lost 6 bases to trimming and J lost 0 bases, with 12 bases between them. This CDR3 is 15 amino acids long. The V gene's germline CDR1 is SNHLY and CDR2 FYNNEI.

The J gene is TRBJ2-3, the V gene TRBV2; 8 bases line up with TRBD1. Germline assignment: CDR1 SNHLY and CDR2 FYNNEI. CDR3 length: 15 residues. V lost 4 bases, J lost 7 bases, and 10 bases stayed unmatched. The CDR3 DNA reads TGTGCCAGCAGTGGAAGTTGGACAGGGCTGAATACGCAGTATTTT. It encodes CASSGSWTGLNTQYF.

This clonotype was seen repeatedly, ten times or more. The rearrangement uses TRBV7-6 and TRBJ2-2; 7 bases are shared with TRBD1. The CDR3 is 15 residues long. Germline V gene data show CDR1 as SGHVS and CDR2 as FNYEAQ. J was trimmed by 5 bases and V by 8 bases; bases with no gene match: 11. The CDR3 loop reads CASGPLIQGTGELFF. CDR3 nucleotides: TGTGCCAGCGGACCTCTTATACAGGGGACCGGGGAGCTGTTTTTT.

This clonotype was counted at least ten times. CDR3 loop: CASSLVFQWPSTDTQYF. CDR3 DNA: TGCGCCAGCAGCTTGGTGTTCCAGTGGCCTAGCACAGATACGCAGTATTTT. The chain joins TRBV5-1 to TRBJ2-3; D gene ambiguous. CDR1 is SGHRS and CDR2 is YFSETQ in the germline V gene. There are 17 residues in the CDR3. Trimming stripped 0 bases from V and 0 bases from J, with 14 bases between.

This clonotype was counted at least ten times. CDR3 loop: CASHGTPKGGNQPQHF. The CDR3 nucleotides read TGTGCCAGCCACGGGACCCCAAAAGGCGGCAATCAGCCCCAGCATTTT. The chain is built from TRBV6-1 and TRBJ1-5; D is possibly TRBD1 (5 bases). CDR3 length: 16 residues. Germline V CDR1 and CDR2: MNHNS, SASEGT. Trimming removed 8 bases at V and 2 bases at J, with 19 bases between.

The rearrangement links TRBV3-1 to TRBJ1-6; D is undetermined. The V and J ends lost 1 base and 5 bases respectively, with 3 bases between them. The CDR3 runs 13 residues. Germline lookup yields CDR1 LGHDT and CDR2 YNNKEL (reference sequence). In DNA, the CDR3 is TGTGCCAGCAGCCAAGGGCATAATTCACCCCTCCACTTT. It translates to CASSQGHNSPLHF.

This clonotype has a handful of counts. The CDR3 region is CSATSDDGTGVVEQYF. The CDR3 nucleotides read TGCAGTGCGACAAGCGATGATGGGACAGGGGTTGTGGAGCAGTACTTC. V usage is TRBV20-1 and J usage is TRBJ2-7; 10 nucleotides align to TRBD1. The V gene end was trimmed by 6 bases and the J gene end by 7 bases; junction bases not matched to a gene: 18. This CDR3 contains 16 residues. From germline, CDR1 is DFQATT and CDR2 SNEGSKA (reference sequence).

This rearrangement joins TRBV15 to TRBJ2-6; D not resolved. Trimming took 0 bases from V and 0 from J, leaving 9 bases between them. Germline assignment: CDR1 LNHNV and CDR2 YYDKDF (reference sequence). The length of the CDR3 is 17 residues. The CDR3 DNA sequence: TGTGCCACCAGCAGAGATCGAAGGACCTCTGGGGCCAACGTCCTGACTTTC. Its translation is CATSRDRRTSGANVLTF.

This clonotype was seen only a few times. The chain couples TRBV12-3 or TRBV12-4 to TRBJ2-7; TRBD1 matches at 7 bases. J lost 0 bases, V lost 6 bases, and 2 bases had no gene match. This CDR3 has 13 amino acids. The CDR3 loop is CASRWDSSYEQYF. For the CDR3, the DNA is TGTGCCAGCAGATGGGACAGCTCCTACGAGCAGTACTTC.

The gene calls are TRBV12-3 or TRBV12-4 and TRBJ2-5, with D possibly being TRBD2 (5 bases). The length of the CDR3 is 15 residues. Trimming pared 6 bases from V and 5 bases from J, leaving 19 bases between. CDR3 amino acids: CASSLAPAASETQYF. CDR3 DNA: TGTGCCAGCAGCCTAGCTCCAGCCGCATCTGAGACCCAGTACTTC.

The V call is TRBV6-6, the J call TRBJ1-1; D remains unclear. This CDR3 region has 11 residues. CDR1 and CDR2 from the germline V gene are MNHNY and SVGAGI (reference sequence). V lost 5 bases and J 8 bases, leaving 9 bases between the germline ends. CDR3 protein: CASSQGLEAFF. The DNA for the CDR3 is TGTGCCAGCAGTCAAGGACTGGAAGCTTTCTTT.

This clonotype was picked up many times. J is TRBJ1-6 and V is TRBV3-1; 7 bases line up with TRBD1. Germline assignment: CDR1 LGHDT and CDR2 YNNKEL (reference sequence). V lost 0 bases, J lost 8 bases, and 4 bases stayed unmatched. CDR3 length: 15 amino acids. Here the CDR3 DNA reads TGTGCCAGCAGCCAAGATCACAGGGGTGATTCACCCCTCCACTTT. Protein product: CASSQDHRGDSPLHF. Full variable domain (outside the CDR3, taken from reference TRBV3-1 and TRBJ1-6): DTAVSQTPKYLVTQMGNDKSIKCEQNLGHDTMYWYKQDSKKFLKIMFSYNNKELIINETVPNRFSPKSPDKAHLNLHINSLELGDSAVYFCASSQDHRGDSPLHFGNGTRLTVT.

This chain uses TRBV2 with TRBJ2-2; TRBD1 is a possible D gene (5 bases). There are 16 residues in the CDR3. CDR1 is SNHLY and CDR2 is FYNNEI in the germline V gene. Between the trimmed V and J ends, which lost 2 bases and 1 base, there was a span of 11 bases. This chain's CDR3 is CASSEIRTRNTGELFF. CDR3 DNA sequence: TGTGCCAGCAGTGAAATCAGGACAAGGAACACCGGGGAGCTGTTTTTT.

This clonotype has just a few counts. J is TRBJ2-1 and V is TRBV7-2; 8 bases fit TRBD1. Trimming removed 3 bases from V and 9 bases from J; junction bases left unmatched: 4. The CDR3 has 13 amino acids. Germline V gene sequence: CDR1 SGHTA, CDR2 FQGNSA. CDR3 coding DNA: TGTGCCAGCAGCTTCGACAGGGGAGGTGAGCAGTTCTTC. This codes for CASSFDRGGEQFF. Full variable domain (missing parts from reference TRBV7-2 and TRBJ2-1): GAGVSQSPSNKVTEKGKDVELRCDPISGHTALYWYRQSLGQGLEFLIYFQGNSAPDKSGLPSDRFSAERTGGSVSTLTIQRTQQEDSAVYLCASSFDRGGEQFFGPGTRLTVL.